A selection of T cell receptor beta chains follows, all from one sample in a study of T cells in Graves' hyperthyroidism and ophthalmopathy. TCRdb processed the multiplex PCR reads anew with MiXCR; each CDR3 protein has one entry. The sample consists of 250,000 to 300,000 distinct CDR3 sequences, roughly 19% of them appearing once. Specimen: blood. The receptors derive from a man in his fifties with Graves' ophthalmopathy. Both conserved end residues are part of each CDR3. D genes are given only for firm matches. The size of a clone is reported for some rows only, either as once, few or many, or as a class for expanded clones.

CASSQVQGLYEQYF	TGCGCCAGCAGCCAAGTGCAGGGTCTCTACGAGCAGTACTTC	-	TRBJ2-7	-	TRBV4-1
CASSPRPNTEAFF	TGTGCCAGCAGCCCCCGACCGAACACTGAAGCTTTCTTT	-	TRBJ1-1	few	TRBV7-3
CASITQTNSYEQYF	TGTGCCAGTATTACCCAGACCAACTCCTACGAGCAGTACTTC	-	TRBJ2-7	few	TRBV19
CASGLAGRGEQFF	TGTGCCAGTGGACTAGCGGGACGGGGTGAGCAGTTCTTC	TRBD2	TRBJ2-1	many	TRBV6-1
CASKEQGMYEQFF	TGTGCCAGCAAAGAACAGGGGATGTATGAGCAGTTCTTC	TRBD1	TRBJ2-1	many	TRBV2
CASSSQVAGGYNEQFF	TGCGCCAGCAGCTCCCAAGTAGCGGGAGGGTACAATGAGCAGTTCTTC	TRBD2	TRBJ2-1	many	TRBV5-1
CSARTGVNEQFF	TGCAGCGCCCGGACCGGGGTTAATGAGCAGTTCTTC	-	TRBJ2-1	-	TRBV29-1
CASSYRGEVDEKLFF	TGTGCCAGCAGTTACAGAGGGGAAGTTGATGAAAAACTGTTTTTT	-	TRBJ1-4	-	TRBV6-5
CASTYGMGEQYF	TGTGCCAGCACCTACGGGATGGGGGAGCAGTACTTC	-	TRBJ2-7	-	TRBV7-9
CATSDFQETQYF	TGTGCCACCAGTGATTTCCAAGAGACCCAGTACTTC	-	TRBJ2-5	many	TRBV24-1
CAWSRGWGEKLFF	TGTGCCTGGAGCAGGGGCTGGGGTGAAAAACTGTTTTTT	-	TRBJ1-4	-	TRBV30
CASTKGQGWAPQHF	TGTGCCAGTACAAAGGGACAGGGGTGGGCGCCCCAGCATTTT	TRBD1	TRBJ1-5	-	TRBV19
CATSDSSQGGSNQPQHF	TGTGCCACCAGTGATTCCTCACAGGGAGGTAGCAATCAGCCCCAGCATTTT	-	TRBJ1-5	many	TRBV24-1
CASSSRPGGGTSVYERFF	TGTGCCAGCAGTTCACGACCCGGAGGGGGGACTAGCGTCTATGAGCGGTTCTTC	TRBD2	TRBJ2-1	-	TRBV27
CASSQGGYDRRGTDTQYF	TGTGCCAGCAGCCAAGGGGGATATGATCGGAGGGGCACAGATACGCAGTATTTT	-	TRBJ2-3	many	TRBV3-1
CASSFNGQGGNEQFF	TGTGCCAGCAGCTTTAATGGACAGGGTGGGAATGAGCAGTTCTTC	TRBD1	TRBJ2-1	many	TRBV11-2
CASSQDFSGGEETQYF	TGCGCCAGCAGCCAAGATTTTTCTGGAGGCGAAGAGACCCAGTACTTC	-	TRBJ2-5	-	TRBV4-1
CASSSPAGGSFRETQYF	TGTGCCAGCAGTTCGCCAGCGGGAGGGTCCTTTAGGGAGACCCAGTACTTC	TRBD2	TRBJ2-5	-	TRBV28
CAISESAGGWNEQFF	TGTGCCATCAGTGAGTCGGCGGGAGGGTGGAATGAGCAGTTCTTC	TRBD2	TRBJ2-1	few	TRBV10-3
CASSYSTSSGNTIYF	TGTGCCAGCAGTTACAGTACCTCCTCTGGAAACACCATATATTTT	-	TRBJ1-3	-	TRBV12-3/TRBV12-4
CASSRMGETGETQYF	TGTGCCAGCAGCCGGATGGGGGAGACCGGTGAGACCCAGTACTTC	-	TRBJ2-5	many	TRBV28
CASSLAGGALYEQYF	TGTGCCAGCAGTTTAGCGGGAGGAGCCCTCTACGAGCAGTACTTC	TRBD2	TRBJ2-7	many	TRBV11-2
CASSLVGDNQPQHF	TGTGCCAGCAGTTTGGTTGGGGACAATCAGCCCCAGCATTTT	-	TRBJ1-5	many	TRBV28
CASQGQGAGETQYF	TGTGCCTCTCAGGGACAGGGGGCGGGGGAGACCCAGTACTTC	TRBD1	TRBJ2-5	-	TRBV30
CASSLAPGQGYNEQFF	TGTGCCAGCAGCTTAGCCCCGGGACAGGGATACAATGAGCAGTTCTTC	TRBD1	TRBJ2-1	-	TRBV7-2
CATTSGTNTEAFF	TGTGCCACCACCTCGGGAACGAACACTGAAGCTTTCTTT	-	TRBJ1-1	-	TRBV15
CASSPRDGQNQPQHF	TGTGCCAGCAGCCCCAGGGACGGCCAAAATCAGCCCCAGCATTTT	-	TRBJ1-5	many	TRBV12-3/TRBV12-4
CASSFPGTGGKSNEKLFF	TGTGCCAGCAGTTTCCCCGGGACAGGGGGCAAATCGAATGAAAAACTGTTTTTT	TRBD1	TRBJ1-4	few	TRBV27